One sample yielded the 27 T cell receptor beta chains listed below, sequenced in a study of CD8 T cells in Susac syndrome. cDNA came from roughly 0.5 to 1 ug RNA primed by random hexamers. TCRdb reprocessed the immunoSEQ multiplex PCR reads with MiXCR, giving one entry per CDR3 protein. The sample has around 300,000 distinct CDR3 sequences; around 90% are singletons. Sequenced: CD4+ T cells from PBMCs. Receptors were obtained from a human donor with multiple sclerosis.

CDR3 amino acids: CASSQVGGLYKETQYF. CDR3 bases: TGCGCCAGCAGCCAGGTGGGGGGCTTGTATAAAGAGACCCAGTACTTC. The V gene is TRBV4-1, the J gene TRBJ2-5; D might be TRBD1 or TRBD2, each matching 6 bases. V was cut by 3 bases and J by 3 bases, with 17 bases left in between. CDR1 and CDR2 from the germline V gene are MGHRA and YSYEKL. CDR3 size: 16 residues.

In nucleotides, the CDR3 is TGTGCCAGCAGTTGGACAGGGCTAGGCGAGCAGTACTTC. Amino acid sequence: CASSWTGLGEQYF. This sequence joins TRBV6-2 or TRBV6-3 and TRBJ2-7; TRBD1 aligns across 8 bases. J was trimmed by 6 bases and V by 4 bases; bases with no gene match: 5. CDR1 is MNHEY, CDR2 SVGEGT, per germline. The CDR3 loop spans 13 amino acids.

This clonotype was picked up a small number of times. The chain couples TRBV6-5 to TRBJ1-1; D is ambiguous. Trimming cost V 4 bases and J 0 bases, with 6 bases left between them. This CDR3 spans 13 amino acids. Per the germline V gene, CDR1 is MNHEY and CDR2 is SVGAGI. CDR3 loop: CASSFSMNTEAFF. The CDR3 DNA reads TGTGCCAGCAGTTTTAGCATGAACACTGAAGCTTTCTTT.

The V and J genes are TRBV23-1 and TRBJ2-1; 10 bases map to TRBD2. TRBV23-1 is an ORF; its function is uncertain. J was trimmed by 3 bases and V by 3 bases; bases with no gene match: 5. The CDR3 has 16 residues. This chain's CDR3 is CASSHPGLAVYNEQFF. Written as DNA, the CDR3 is TGCGCCAGCAGTCATCCTGGACTAGCGGTCTACAATGAGCAGTTCTTC.

This clonotype was found once. The gene calls are TRBV6-2 or TRBV6-3 and TRBJ2-2; TRBD2 might be the D (6 bases). This CDR3 contains 16 residues. Germline assignment: CDR1 MNHEY and CDR2 SVGEGT. Trimming stripped 5 bases from V and 6 bases from J, with 19 bases between. Here the CDR3 reads CASSPLLGPSAGELFF. The CDR3 DNA sequence: TGTGCCAGCAGTCCCCTACTAGGACCTAGCGCCGGGGAGCTGTTTTTT.

The chain is built from TRBV12-3 or TRBV12-4 and TRBJ2-5; 8 bases match TRBD2. V gave up 6 bases and J gave up 4 bases; unmatched junction bases: 7. The length of the CDR3 is 14 residues. In DNA, the CDR3 is TGTGCCAGCAGCACCGGGGGGGGCGGAGAGACCCAGTACTTC. This codes for CASSTGGGGETQYF.

The CDR3 sequence is CASSLGAAGGQDTQYF. Written as DNA, the CDR3 is TGTGCCAGCAGCTTAGGAGCAGCGGGGGGCCAAGATACGCAGTATTTT. The chain uses TRBV11-3 and TRBJ2-3, with TRBD2 matching over 9 bases. The length of the CDR3 is 16 residues. Looked up from germline, CDR1 is SGHNT and CDR2 is YENEEA. The ends lost 1 base at V and 5 bases at J; junction bases unmatched: 7.

The chain is built from TRBV10-3 and TRBJ2-7; TRBD1 matches at 9 bases. V gave up 2 bases and J gave up 6 bases; unmatched junction bases: 14. CDR3 length: 17 amino acids. The germline gives CDR1 ENHRY, CDR2 SYGVKD. The CDR3 DNA is TGTGCCATCAGTGAGAGTCAAGCGGGACAGGGCCGTGGCGAGCAGTACTTC. This translates into CAISESQAGQGRGEQYF.

This chain joins TRBV7-9 and TRBJ2-3, with 7 bases fitting TRBD2. With V trimmed by 5 bases and J by 3 bases, 8 bases remained unmatched. Germline-derived CDR1 and CDR2 are SEHNR and FQNEAQ (reference sequence). The CDR3 has 15 amino acids. CDR3 DNA sequence: TGTGCCAGCAGCCCGGCCGGGACTAAGACAGATACGCAGTATTTT. Amino acid sequence: CASSPAGTKTDTQYF.

The chain employs TRBV5-1 and TRBJ2-1, with D perhaps matching TRBD2 (6 bases). Germline CDR1 is SGHRS and CDR2 is YFSETQ. The CDR3 spans 16 residues. Trimming removed 0 bases from V and 4 bases from J, with 14 bases in between. The CDR3 sequence: CASSLGRGLGYNEQFF. CDR3 sequence (DNA): TGCGCCAGCAGCTTGGGCCGGGGGTTAGGGTACAATGAGCAGTTCTTC.

The chain links TRBV15 to TRBJ2-2, with D possibly being TRBD1 (5 bases). Germline CDR1 reads LNHNV; CDR2 reads YYDKDF (reference sequence). The V and J ends lost 5 bases and 2 bases respectively, with 12 bases between them. This CDR3 is 15 amino acids long. The CDR3: CATSPRRGNTGELFF. In DNA, the CDR3 is TGTGCCACCAGCCCCCGAAGGGGTAACACCGGGGAGCTGTTTTTT.

The V gene is TRBV27, the J gene TRBJ1-1; D gene unclear. CDR1 and CDR2 from the germline V gene are MNHEY and SMNVEV (reference sequence). V was trimmed by 1 base and J by 4 bases, leaving 13 bases between them. The CDR3 consists of 15 residues. The CDR3 here is CASSLLEGHRTEAFF. The CDR3 bases are TGTGCCAGCAGTTTATTGGAGGGTCATCGCACTGAAGCTTTCTTT.

The V gene is TRBV20-1, the J gene TRBJ2-5, with D tentatively TRBD2 (6 bases). The CDR3 is made up of 13 amino acids. Germline CDR1 is DFQATT and CDR2 is SNEGSKA (reference sequence). Trimming shortened V by 5 bases and J by 5 bases, and 15 bases separated the two germline ends. CDR3 coding DNA: TGCAGTGCTCTTACCGGGGGTGGGGAGACCCAGTACTTC. This gives the protein CSALTGGGETQYF.

A single count supports this clonotype. The chain combines TRBV25-1 with TRBJ2-1; 11 bases match TRBD2. The CDR3 runs to 17 residues. Looked up from germline, CDR1 is MGHDK and CDR2 is SYGVNS. Trimming took 3 bases from V and 7 from J; bases not matched to a gene: 11. CDR3 loop: CASSDWIAGGPRNEQFF. CDR3 DNA: TGTGCCAGCAGTGATTGGATAGCGGGAGGGCCTAGGAATGAGCAGTTCTTC.

The V call is TRBV18, the J call TRBJ2-3; no definite D call. Germline CDR1 reads KGHSH; CDR2 reads LQKENI. The CDR3 length is 15 residues. V was clipped by 2 bases and J by 6 bases, with 15 bases between them. CDR3 coding DNA: TGTGCCAGCTCACCAGGGCGGCTGGGTGACGATACGCAGTATTTT. It encodes CASSPGRLGDDTQYF.

This chain joins TRBV18 and TRBJ2-5; 8 nucleotides line up with TRBD2. This CDR3 spans 15 amino acids. CDR1 is KGHSH, CDR2 LQKENI, per germline. J was trimmed by 2 bases and V by 1 base; bases with no gene match: 3. CDR3: CASSPRLATQETQYF. CDR3 sequence (DNA): TGTGCCAGCTCACCACGACTAGCGACACAAGAGACCCAGTACTTC.

The chain is built from TRBV7-9 and TRBJ1-3, with TRBD1 matching over 8 bases. The germline gives CDR1 SEHNR, CDR2 FQNEAQ (reference sequence). The CDR3 totals 15 residues. V lost 5 bases to trimming and J lost 5 bases; unmatched junction nucleotides: 8. The CDR3 is CASSNGQGGRNTIYF. CDR3 sequence (DNA): TGTGCCAGCAGCAACGGACAGGGAGGTAGAAACACCATATATTTT. Looking up the rest from reference TRBV7-9 and TRBJ1-3 gives the full variable domain: DTGVSQNPRHKITKRGQNVTFRCDPISEHNRLYWYRQTLGQGPEFLTYFQNEAQLEKSRLLSDRFSAERPKGSFSTLEIQRTEQGDSAMYLCASSNGQGGRNTIYFGEGSWLTVV.

The chain combines TRBV6-1 with TRBJ1-2; tentatively, D is TRBD1 (5 bases). V shed 2 bases and J shed 2 bases, with 9 bases lying between them. The CDR3 totals 14 residues. Per the germline V gene, CDR1 is MNHNS and CDR2 is SASEGT. The CDR3 coding sequence is TGTGCCAGCAGTGAAAGCGGGACCAACTATGGCTACACCTTC. Translation: CASSESGTNYGYTF.

V and J are TRBV10-3 and TRBJ2-7, with TRBD2 matching 9 bases. There are 17 residues in the CDR3. The V segment lost 2 bases and the J segment 0 bases; nucleotides outside the gene matches: 8. Germline CDR1 is ENHRY and CDR2 is SYGVKD. The CDR3 here is CAISELGERGASYEQYF. CDR3 nucleotide sequence: TGTGCCATCAGTGAGCTTGGGGAGCGGGGGGCCTCCTACGAGCAGTACTTC.

The V gene is TRBV20-1, the J gene TRBJ2-7, with no clear D. CDR1 and CDR2 from the germline V gene are DFQATT and SNEGSKA (reference sequence). V was trimmed by 1 base and J by 0 bases, leaving 10 bases between them. The CDR3 covers 14 residues. As DNA, the CDR3 is TGCAGTGCTAGAGTGTTACCCCCCTCCTACGAGCAGTACTTC. Protein sequence: CSARVLPPSYEQYF.

The table lists this clonotype with a few counts. V gene TRBV12-3 or TRBV12-4 combines with J gene TRBJ1-6, with TRBD1 as a possible D gene (6 bases). With 0 bases removed from V and 8 bases from J, the gap between germline ends came to 11 bases. This CDR3 is built from 15 residues. Here the CDR3 reads CASSLANRVDSPLHF. The CDR3 DNA sequence: TGTGCCAGCAGTTTAGCGAACAGGGTTGATTCACCCCTCCACTTT.

The V call is TRBV18, the J call TRBJ1-3; D perhaps matches TRBD1 (5 bases). Deletions cut 2 bases from V and 1 base from J, with 12 bases between. Looked up from germline, CDR1 is KGHSH and CDR2 is LQKENI. This CDR3 has 16 residues. CDR3 nucleotide sequence: TGTGCCAGCTCACCAGGTGTGGGGACGTCTGGAAACACCATATATTTT. Translation gives CASSPGVGTSGNTIYF.

V is TRBV7-2 and J is TRBJ2-3, with D hard to call. This CDR3 region has 15 residues. Germline V gives CDR1 SGHTA, CDR2 FQGNSA. V lost 2 bases and J 2 bases, leaving 11 bases between the germline ends. DNA for the CDR3: TGTGCCAGCAGCTTAAACTACCAGTTCACAGATACGCAGTATTTT. The encoded protein is CASSLNYQFTDTQYF.

This chain joins TRBV2 and TRBJ1-6, with 7 bases lining up with TRBD1. The CDR3 is 15 amino acids. Germline loops: CDR1 SNHLY, CDR2 FYNNEI. The J segment lost 6 bases and the V segment lost 10 bases, leaving 12 bases of the junction unmatched. The CDR3 bases are TGTGCCAACCAACGACCGGGACAGATTAATTCACCCCTCCACTTT. Encoded protein: CANQRPGQINSPLHF.

The CDR3 DNA reads TGTGCCAGTCCCCCCGGCGGGCGGGAGGACTACTACGAGCAGTACTTC. This translates into CASPPGGREDYYEQYF. This rearrangement joins TRBV21-1 to TRBJ2-7; no check of the table's D call, TRBD2, against the DNA was made. TRBV21-1 is a pseudogene locus. The CDR3 is 16 amino acids.

The V call is TRBV5-1, the J call TRBJ1-6; 8 bases match TRBD1. The CDR3 contains 15 residues. Germline lookup yields CDR1 SGHRS and CDR2 YFSETQ. After removal of 0 bases from V and 10 bases from J, the junction contained 6 bases not matched to a gene. The CDR3 region is CASSLGTGKYSPLHF. The DNA of the CDR3 is TGCGCCAGCAGCTTGGGGACAGGGAAGTACTCACCCCTCCACTTT.

The CDR3: CSVPGRGASNLDEQFF. As DNA, the CDR3 is TGCAGCGTTCCAGGGAGGGGCGCTAGCAATTTGGATGAGCAGTTCTTC. This chain uses TRBV29-1 with TRBJ2-1; 7 bases are a match to TRBD2. Unmatched junction bases numbered 18, after V lost 5 bases and J lost 8 bases. The CDR3 runs to 16 residues. CDR1 and CDR2 from the germline V gene are SQVTM and ANQGSEA.